A selection of T cell receptor beta chains follows, all from one sample in a study of blood T cells in healthy people across ages. Each CDR3 protein gets one entry after TCRdb re-called the 5' RACE reads with MiXCR. The sample contains about 970,000 distinct CDR3 sequences, just over 50% of which appear only once. Material for sequencing was blood. These receptors came from a woman in her sixties or seventies in good health. The CDR3 runs from the conserved cysteine through the conserved F or W. The order of the fields is J gene, D gene, clone size, V gene, CDR3 DNA, CDR3 protein. D genes are given only for firm matches. Clone sizes are given selectively: once, few, many, or a class where the clone is expanded.

J gene: TRBJ1-3
D gene: .
clone size: .
V gene: TRBV25-1
CDR3 DNA: TGTGCCAGCAGTGAAGGTCTTAGGAACACCATATATTTT
CDR3 protein: CASSEGLRNTIYF

J gene: TRBJ2-2
D gene: .
clone size: .
V gene: TRBV20-1
CDR3 DNA: TGCAGCCTAAGTCTAGCCGGCGGGGAGCTGTTTTTT
CDR3 protein: CSLSLAGGELFF

J gene: TRBJ2-1
D gene: .
clone size: .
V gene: TRBV27
CDR3 DNA: TGTGCCAGCAGTTTATCGCGCTGGGCTAGCGCTTACAATGAGCAGTTCTTC
CDR3 protein: CASSLSRWASAYNEQFF

J gene: TRBJ2-7
D gene: TRBD2
clone size: .
V gene: TRBV14
CDR3 DNA: TGTGCCAGCAGCCAAGATTCCTCACTAGCGGGAGAGGGCGAGCAGTACTTC
CDR3 protein: CASSQDSSLAGEGEQYF

J gene: TRBJ1-6
D gene: .
clone size: .
V gene: TRBV4-2
CDR3 DNA: TGTGCCAGCAGCCAAGATGGGGGGAGGGGCACGGTTAATTCACCCCTCCACTTT
CDR3 protein: CASSQDGGRGTVNSPLHF

J gene: TRBJ1-5
D gene: TRBD1
clone size: .
V gene: TRBV13
CDR3 DNA: TGTGCCAGCAGCTTAAGTCTGGGGACAGGGTTCAATCAGCCCCAGCATTTT
CDR3 protein: CASSLSLGTGFNQPQHF

J gene: TRBJ1-1
D gene: .
clone size: .
V gene: TRBV3-1
CDR3 DNA: TGTGCCAGCAGCCAAGCCTCGGCGGATGGTGAAGCTTTCTTT
CDR3 protein: CASSQASADGEAFF

J gene: TRBJ2-7
D gene: .
clone size: .
V gene: TRBV5-1
CDR3 DNA: TGCGCCAGCAGCATCCGGGACTCCTGGATAAACGAGCAGTACTTC
CDR3 protein: CASSIRDSWINEQYF

J gene: TRBJ2-7
D gene: TRBD2
clone size: once
V gene: TRBV5-8
CDR3 DNA: TGTGCCAGCAGCTCCCCAAGGGAGGGGATCTACGAGCAGTACTTC
CDR3 protein: CASSSPREGIYEQYF

J gene: TRBJ2-7
D gene: .
clone size: many
V gene: TRBV12-3/TRBV12-4
CDR3 DNA: TGTGCCAGCTCGGTGAGGTCCCACGAGCAGTACTTC
CDR3 protein: CASSVRSHEQYF

J gene: TRBJ1-1
D gene: .
clone size: .
V gene: TRBV3-1
CDR3 DNA: TGTGCCAGCAGCCCAAAAGGGGCCTTGAACACTGAAGCTTTCTTT
CDR3 protein: CASSPKGALNTEAFF

J gene: TRBJ2-7
D gene: .
clone size: .
V gene: TRBV12-3/TRBV12-4
CDR3 DNA: TGTGCCAGCAGTGATTTGGATGAGGGCGAGCAGTACTTC
CDR3 protein: CASSDLDEGEQYF

J gene: TRBJ2-7
D gene: TRBD2
clone size: .
V gene: TRBV2
CDR3 DNA: TGTGCCAGCAGTGGGGAAAGGACTAGCGGGAGCTACGAGCAGTACTTC
CDR3 protein: CASSGERTSGSYEQYF

J gene: TRBJ2-3
D gene: .
clone size: .
V gene: TRBV20-1
CDR3 DNA: TGCAGTGCTAGACTCTTAACTAGCACAGATACGCAGTATTTT
CDR3 protein: CSARLLTSTDTQYF

J gene: TRBJ2-7
D gene: TRBD2
clone size: few
V gene: TRBV11-2
CDR3 DNA: TGTGCCAGCAGCGCGGGGGGAGCGGGAGAAGTCGAGCAGTACTTC
CDR3 protein: CASSAGGAGEVEQYF